This TCR beta chain was documented in a study of shared clonotypes between healthy human individuals (TCRdb year 2020). Regarding the study in general: The cohort included three men and a couple of women between 18 and 49 years of age. Per donor, three plates each were used for CD4 naive and CD4 memory, two for CD8 naive, and one for CD8 memory. The study deeply sequenced blood TCR repertoires of five healthy adults to estimate repertoire size and the extent of clonotype sharing between individuals. Different laboratories and diverse techniques were used to prepare libraries and sequence TCR repertoires, to increase sequencing depth and limit assay-specific biases. Leukapheresis yielded between about 0.94 and 10 billion PBMCs per donor. The paper as a whole reports these results and caveats: Pairwise subsampling indicated that sequencing depth was expected to affect the degree of clonotype sharing among donors. Sampling was restricted to blood, and TCR repertoires in tissues likely differ from the TCR repertoires found in blood. Incomplete sequencing was indicated by rarefaction of sorted-subset datasets, despite the large sequencing depth. Sharing across several donors was observed for 4.5% to 6.5% of naive CD4, over 3% of naive CD8, 2.3% of memory CD4, and roughly 0.4% of memory CD8 clonotypes. Estimated clonotype richness was generally larger for naive than for memory subsets. Because the study included only a small number of donors, the genetic and exposure-history diversity represented was limited. Compared with non-shared clonotypes, the clonotypes found in all four sorted-subset donors had higher generation probabilities.

As concerns this clone: Its antigen has not been determined. The input lacks base qualities; no much larger clone sits a single base away.

The CDR3, from cysteine to phenylalanine, totals 15 residues. CDR3 DNA is the only sequence kept; it has 45 bases, read in frame from the first base. Healthy HIV-negative adults with no recently reported acute infections or vaccinations were included as donors. All donors were Caucasian adults living in Nashville, Tennessee, USA. CD4+ T cells were enriched through magnetic negative selection, after which naive cells were positively selected on CD45RA and the remaining negative fraction served as the memory subset. Blood was collected by leukapheresis, and PBMCs were isolated by Ficoll-Histopaque density gradient centrifugation and then cryopreserved in liquid nitrogen vapor phase. Purity and quantity of every magnetically sorted T cell population were checked by analytical flow cytometry. From each sorted fraction, genomic DNA was isolated and quantified by UV absorbance on a Nanodrop 2000c. Using the deep immunoSEQ assay, TCR CDR3 regions were amplified from genomic DNA by multiplex PCR. For each cell subset, the extracted genomic DNA was distributed evenly across all wells of several immunoSEQ 96-well plates, and each plate served as one replicate. For sorted subsets, each replicate PCR was loaded with approximately 200 ng genomic DNA, equivalent to 25,000 to 35,000 T cell genomes. The purified libraries were quantified using a Qubit 3.0 fluorometer, sized with a Bioanalyzer 2100, and then quantified again using the KAPA Library Quantification kit. Each immunoSEQ 96-well plate was sequenced on its own single-read 150-cycle Illumina NextSeq 550 flow cell. On the study's bioinformatics: Because the immunoSEQ output included only junctional sequences and no quality scores, the filtering could not be the same as the filtering used for full-length reads. Sequences were annotated with PyIR, a Python wrapper for IgBLAST v1.9, using IMGT germline references to assign V/J genes and CDR3. Reads were filtered out if the reads had weak V/J assignments (E-value above 1e-6), no CDR3, stop codons, out-of-frame junctions, or ambiguous translated residues. V3J clonotypes were defined as sequences sharing the same inferred V gene, J gene, and CDR3 amino acid sequence. To compute the percentage overlap between repertoires, the number of shared unique clonotypes was divided by the size of the smaller repertoire. Richness of each repertoire was evaluated using RTK rarefaction, the Chao1 estimator, and Recon v2.1 estimates of unobserved clonotypes. Generation probabilities for all TCRbeta clonotypes obtained by the gDNA method from four donors were computed using OLGA. TCRdb retrieved this table from immuneACCESS and kept in-frame rearrangements only. Not all clones are present; in checked studies, unresolved V genes account for under half, and no reason is known for the remainder. V, J and clone size are those of that table, while D and trimming were read from the DNA. The sample records roughly 640,000 clones, roughly 70% of which are singletons. Under 2% of the sample lies in the top ten.

The sequencing input was memory CD4+ T cells sorted from blood. In light of the paper, this sample's cell subset or site label describes: CD45RA-negative fraction. The chain was built from TRBV21-1 and TRBJ2-7; the table's D call, TRBD2, was not checked against the DNA. TRBV21-1 counts as a pseudogene. The origin of this receptor is a woman in her thirties in good health. The DNA reads TGTGCCAGCAGCAAAGTACTAGCGGACTCCTACGAGCAGTACTTC. This yields the protein CASSKVLADSYEQYF.